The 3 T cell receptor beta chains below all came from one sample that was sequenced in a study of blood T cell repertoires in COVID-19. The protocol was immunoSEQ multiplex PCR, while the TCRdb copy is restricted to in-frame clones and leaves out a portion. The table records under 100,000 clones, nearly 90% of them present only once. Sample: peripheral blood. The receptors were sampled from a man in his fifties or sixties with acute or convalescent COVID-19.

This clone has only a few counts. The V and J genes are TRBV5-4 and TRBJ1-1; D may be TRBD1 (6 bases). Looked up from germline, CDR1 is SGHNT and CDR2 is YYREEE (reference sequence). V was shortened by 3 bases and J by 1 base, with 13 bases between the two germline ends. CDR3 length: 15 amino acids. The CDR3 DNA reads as TGTGCCAGCAGCTGGCTCGGGGGGCGGAACACTGAAGCTTTCTTT. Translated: CASSWLGGRNTEAFF. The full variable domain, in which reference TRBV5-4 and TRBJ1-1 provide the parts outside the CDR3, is ETGVTQSPTHLIKTRGQQVTLRCSSQSGHNTVSWYQQALGQGPQFIFQYYREEENGRGNFPPRFSGLQFPNYSSELNVNALELDDSALYLCASSWLGGRNTEAFFGQGTRLTVV.

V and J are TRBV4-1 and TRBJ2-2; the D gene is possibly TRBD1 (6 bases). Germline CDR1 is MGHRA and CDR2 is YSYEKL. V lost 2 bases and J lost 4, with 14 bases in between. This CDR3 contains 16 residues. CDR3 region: CASSQRERGTTGELFF. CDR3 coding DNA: TGCGCCAGCAGCCAAAGGGAGAGGGGGACCACCGGGGAGCTGTTTTTT.

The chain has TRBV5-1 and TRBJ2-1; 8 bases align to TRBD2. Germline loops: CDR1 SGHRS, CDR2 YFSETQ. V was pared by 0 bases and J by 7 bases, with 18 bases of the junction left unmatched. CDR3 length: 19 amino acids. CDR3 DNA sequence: TGCGCCAGCAGCTTGGCCCTCCGGCTTGGCGGGGGGCTTAGGAATGAGCAGTTCTTC. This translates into CASSLALRLGGGLRNEQFF.